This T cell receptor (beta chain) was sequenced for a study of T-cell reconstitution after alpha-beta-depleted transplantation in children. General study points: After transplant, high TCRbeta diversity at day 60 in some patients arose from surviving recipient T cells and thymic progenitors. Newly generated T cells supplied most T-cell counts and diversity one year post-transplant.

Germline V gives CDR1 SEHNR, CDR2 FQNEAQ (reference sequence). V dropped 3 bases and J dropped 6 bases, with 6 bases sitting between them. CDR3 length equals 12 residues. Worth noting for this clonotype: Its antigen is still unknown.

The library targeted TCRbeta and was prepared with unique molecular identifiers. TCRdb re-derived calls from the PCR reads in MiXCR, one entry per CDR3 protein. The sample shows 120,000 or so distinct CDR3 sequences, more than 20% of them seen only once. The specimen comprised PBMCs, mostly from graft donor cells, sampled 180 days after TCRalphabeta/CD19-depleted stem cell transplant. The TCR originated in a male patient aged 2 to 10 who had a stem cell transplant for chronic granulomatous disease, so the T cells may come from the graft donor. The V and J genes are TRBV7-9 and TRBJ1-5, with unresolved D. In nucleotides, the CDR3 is TGTGCCAGCAGCTTTCATTCTCAGCCCCAGCATTTT. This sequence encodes CASSFHSQPQHF.